A selection of T cell receptor beta chains follows, all from one sample in a study of response to subunit inactivated influenza vaccine. TCRdb reanalysed the RT-PCR reads using MiXCR and keeps one entry per CDR3 protein. The sample yields 400,000 to 650,000 distinct CDR3 sequences, around 7.9% seen once. The specimen comprised PBMCs from blood, sampled approximately 25 months after vaccination. These receptors originate from a man aged 45-69 years who received an inactivated influenza vaccine. CDR3s leave out the opening cysteine and the closing phenylalanine or tryptophan.

>TRBV6-2/TRBV6-3
ASSYIRGSLNNEQF
>TRBV7-3
ASSLRASSGANVLT
>TRBV20-1
SATDRLGPGNSPLH
>TRBV29-1
SVRTSGTYEQY
>TRBV29-1
SVQLGTGLNEQY
>TRBV5-1
ASSTDRVSETQY
>TRBV12-3/TRBV12-4
ASSLVVGSTETQY
>TRBV28
ASSFFGSGELF
>TRBV20-1
SARVVVGSNEQF
>TRBV30
AWLDRGRYEQY
>TRBV11-1
ASSLGPLGQGSYEQY
>TRBV6-5
ASSYTPGRGKNSDTQY
>TRBV12-3/TRBV12-4
ASSLRLAGPDTQY
>TRBV4-3
ASSQTSHGRGSNIQY
>TRBV4-3
ASSQDLGTGLAEDEQF
>TRBV7-2
ASSPPPTQY
>TRBV11-2
ASSTIGQGEGDWGSPLH
>TRBV12-3/TRBV12-4
ASAFSGGRNEQY
>TRBV20-1
SASPQGGGYT
>TRBV7-2
ASSWASGSQDTQY
>TRBV7-9
ASRRLGLAGKDTQY
>TRBV7-9
ASSLGGQPTAF
>TRBV7-6
ASSSTGTGTSGANVLT
>TRBV5-1
ASSSTSTNEKLF
>TRBV21-1
ASSKGLMAGTWDTQY
>TRBV18
ASSPPGQTSTDTQY
>TRBV29-1
SVEEGGGHQETQY
>TRBV6-1
ASSDQGRYQPQH
>TRBV5-1
ASSLGDSDEKLF